This T cell receptor beta chain was captured by sequencing in a study of blood T cells in healthy people across ages. Findings and caveats of the study: Naive CD4+ cell counts and diversity both ran higher in long-lived than in aged donors.

Donation came from healthy Caucasian individuals in Russia who were aged about 6 to 95. A second PCR, run for about 6 to 11 cycles, used a sample-barcoded 5' primer plus a J-beta primer mix. TCRdb fed the 5' RACE reads into MiXCR, producing one record per CDR3 protein. The table shows 1.5 million to 2 million distinct CDR3 sequences, with approximately 30% occurring only once. This clonotype was picked up a small number of times. The antigen remains unidentified. This TCR was sampled from a young woman in good health. Sample: blood.

CDR3 residues: CASSFGGPRNQPQHF. The CDR3 coding sequence is TGTGCCAGCAGTTTTGGGGGGCCTCGCAATCAGCCCCAGCATTTT. The chain has TRBV28 and TRBJ1-5, with D possibly being TRBD1 (6 bases). The CDR3 runs to 15 residues. CDR1 is MDHEN and CDR2 is SYDVKM in the germline V gene. The V and J ends lost 3 bases and 2 bases respectively, with 11 bases between them. The full variable domain, in which reference TRBV28 and TRBJ1-5 provide the parts outside the CDR3, is DVKVTQSSRYLVKRTGEKVFLECVQDMDHENMFWYRQDPGLGLRLIYFSYDVKMKEKGDIPEGYSVSREKKERFSLILESASTNQTSMYLCASSFGGPRNQPQHFGDGTRLSIL.